Below, 21 T cell receptor beta chains from the same sample are listed, as sequenced in a study of Graves' ophthalmopathy and Graves' hyperthyroidism. TCR beta CDR3 amplification used RNA transcripts. An initial RT-PCR round employing HTBI primers preceded a second-round multiplex PCR. TCRdb reprocessed the multiplex PCR reads with MiXCR, giving one entry per CDR3 protein. This sample has some 400,000 distinct CDR3 sequences, with around 16% found just once. The specimen sequenced was peripheral blood. These receptors all stem from a woman between 18 and 30 years old with Graves' ophthalmopathy.

The CDR3 DNA follows: TGTGCCAGCAGACACGGGTCTCTGTTCTACGAGCAGTACTTC. Protein sequence: CASRHGSLFYEQYF. J is TRBJ2-7 and V is TRBV28; D call uncertain. The length of the CDR3 is 14 residues. V lost 6 bases and J lost 3, with 15 bases in between. The germline V gene encodes CDR1 MDHEN and CDR2 SYDVKM. Complete variable domain (other parts from reference TRBV28 and TRBJ2-7): DVKVTQSSRYLVKRTGEKVFLECVQDMDHENMFWYRQDPGLGLRLIYFSYDVKMKEKGDIPEGYSVSREKKERFSLILESASTNQTSMYLCASRHGSLFYEQYFGPGTRLTVT.

The table lists this clonotype with many counts. This CDR3 is CASSTPGGRTYEQYF. The CDR3 DNA reads as TGTGCCAGCAGTACCCCGGGGGGGCGGACCTACGAGCAGTACTTC. The V and J genes are TRBV6-2 or TRBV6-3 and TRBJ2-7, with TRBD2 identical over 8 bases. V shed 5 bases and J 2 bases; nucleotides not matched to a gene: 8. This CDR3 region has 15 residues. Germline values: CDR1 MNHEY, CDR2 SVGEGT.

The sample holds many counts of this clonotype. The rearrangement uses TRBV6-6 and TRBJ2-7, with 8 positions matching TRBD2. This CDR3 comprises 16 residues. Germline V gene data show CDR1 as MNHNY and CDR2 as SVGAGI (reference sequence). V lost 2 bases to trimming and J lost 2 bases; unmatched junction nucleotides: 8. The CDR3 reads CASSYLASGRTYEQYF. The CDR3 bases are TGTGCCAGCAGTTACCTAGCTAGCGGGCGAACCTACGAGCAGTACTTC.

This clonotype was picked up many times. The chain joins TRBV20-1 to TRBJ2-7; possible D gene TRBD2, 6 bases. Germline V gene sequence: CDR1 DFQATT, CDR2 SNEGSKA (reference sequence). Trimming shortened V by 4 bases and J by 2 bases, and 15 bases separated the two germline ends. There are 14 residues in the CDR3. The CDR3 reads CSATSPGGAYEQYF. The CDR3, as DNA: TGCAGTGCTACGAGCCCCGGAGGGGCCTACGAGCAGTACTTC.

This clonotype was picked up many times. The chain recombines TRBV15 with TRBJ2-5; 8 bases align to TRBD1. The CDR3 has 15 residues. Germline V gene sequence: CDR1 LNHNV, CDR2 YYDKDF (reference sequence). Trimming removed 3 bases from V and 2 bases from J; junction bases left unmatched: 5. Here the CDR3 DNA reads TGTGCCACCAGCAGCCCCACAGGGGGACAAGAGACCCAGTACTTC. This sequence encodes CATSSPTGGQETQYF.

This clonotype was observed at least ten times. V gene TRBV6-1 combines with J gene TRBJ2-5, with D maybe TRBD2 (6 bases). The CDR3 loop spans 11 amino acids. Trimming took off 7 bases at V and 7 bases at J, with 10 bases between the two ends. Germline V lookup: CDR1 MNHNS, CDR2 SASEGT. The CDR3 protein is CASTRRGTQYF. The CDR3 bases are TGTGCCAGCACCAGGCGGGGGACCCAGTACTTC.

This clonotype was counted many times. The V gene is TRBV6-2 or TRBV6-3, the J gene TRBJ2-7, with 8 positions matching TRBD2. The germline gives CDR1 MNHEY, CDR2 SVGEGT. The CDR3 extends over 15 amino acids. Losses at the gene ends were 1 base for V and 1 base for J; bases not matched to a gene: 3. The DNA for the CDR3 is TGTGCCAGCAGTTACTACCAGCGGGGGTCCTACGAGCAGTACTTC. As protein: CASSYYQRGSYEQYF.

This clonotype has at least ten counts. The genes are TRBV6-2 or TRBV6-3 and TRBJ1-1; TRBD1 is a possible D gene (5 bases). The CDR3 has 15 amino acids. Germline V gene sequence: CDR1 MNHEY, CDR2 SVGEGT. V was clipped by 5 bases and J by 4 bases, with 17 bases between them. The CDR3 reads CASSPTRWGGTEAFF. For the CDR3, the DNA is TGTGCCAGCAGTCCTACCCGGTGGGGGGGCACTGAAGCTTTCTTT.

The table lists this clonotype with many counts. The gene calls are TRBV12-3 or TRBV12-4 and TRBJ1-1; no reliable D call. The CDR3 extends over 13 amino acids. Trimming stripped 8 bases from V and 4 bases from J, with 14 bases between. The CDR3 DNA sequence: TGTGCCAGCGGCCGGGAGAAGGCCACTGAAGCTTTCTTT. Encoded protein: CASGREKATEAFF.

This clonotype has a count of ten or more. The chain is built from TRBV28 and TRBJ1-5; 10 bases are a match to TRBD1. Germline trimming cut 7 bases from V and 6 bases from J; bases unmatched to any gene: 6. The germline V gene has CDR1 MDHEN and CDR2 SYDVKM. The CDR3 is 14 residues long. CDR3: CASTSTGGGQPQHF. Here the CDR3 DNA reads TGTGCCAGCACCTCGACAGGGGGCGGTCAGCCCCAGCATTTT.

Ten or more counts support this clonotype. The rearrangement uses TRBV6-1 and TRBJ1-5; D possibly corresponds to TRBD1 (6 bases). Germline V lookup: CDR1 MNHNS, CDR2 SASEGT. Between the trimmed V and J ends, which lost 2 bases and 3 bases, there was a span of 14 bases. CDR3 size: 16 residues. CDR3 DNA sequence: TGTGCCAGCAGTGAATTGGGGGGCCCGTCCAATCAGCCCCAGCATTTT. As protein: CASSELGGPSNQPQHF.

This sequence joins TRBV6-2 or TRBV6-3 and TRBJ1-5, with TRBD1 matching over 12 bases. The germline V gene has CDR1 MNHEY and CDR2 SVGEGT. V lost 7 bases to trimming and J lost 10 bases; unmatched junction nucleotides: 14. This CDR3 comprises 16 residues. The CDR3 region is CASNPTRGQGAKPQHF. As DNA, the CDR3 is TGTGCCAGCAACCCTACCAGGGGACAGGGGGCAAAACCCCAGCATTTT.

In this sample, this clonotype turned up many times. CDR3 bases: TGTGCCAGCAGCCAAGGGGCTAGCCTAGCCAAAAACATTCAGTACTTC. It codes for CASSQGASLAKNIQYF. The chain couples TRBV4-2 to TRBJ2-4, with D possibly matching TRBD2 (5 bases). The CDR3 totals 16 residues. Germline values: CDR1 LGHNA, CDR2 YNFKEQ. Trimming pared 1 base from V and 0 bases from J, leaving 10 bases between.

This clonotype was counted at least ten times. The chain combines TRBV7-9 with TRBJ1-1, with a possible D match to TRBD1 (6 bases). Germline CDR1 SEHNR, CDR2 FQNEAQ (reference sequence). The V end was cut by 5 bases, the J end by 7 bases, with 17 bases between. The CDR3 contains 14 residues. DNA for the CDR3: TGTGCCAGCAGCCAACCGGGACAAAGGCGTGAAGCTTTCTTT. This codes for CASSQPGQRREAFF.

This clonotype was picked up many times. The V and J genes are TRBV12-3 or TRBV12-4 and TRBJ1-4; D unresolved. V was cut by 3 bases and J by 8 bases, with 16 bases left in between. CDR3 length: 15 residues. CDR3 region: CASSLVARGGEKLFF. The CDR3 bases are TGTGCCAGCAGTTTGGTGGCCCGGGGAGGGGAAAAACTGTTTTTT.

This clonotype was seen ten or more times. The chain recombines TRBV28 with TRBJ1-2; unclear D gene. V gave up 7 bases and J gave up 8 bases, with 14 bases separating them. The CDR3 extends over 12 amino acids. CDR1 and CDR2 from the germline V gene are MDHEN and SYDVKM. Written as DNA, the CDR3 is TGTGCCAGCATGTGGCAGTTTGGAGGCTACACCTTC. Translation: CASMWQFGGYTF.

This clonotype was seen at least ten times. The rearrangement joins TRBV28 to TRBJ2-2; D remains unclear. Trimming took 9 bases from V and 6 from J, leaving 17 bases between them. This CDR3 comprises 14 residues. The V gene's germline CDR1 is MDHEN and CDR2 SYDVKM. This CDR3 reads CASVERPRPGELFF. The CDR3 nucleotides read TGTGCCAGTGTAGAAAGGCCCCGGCCCGGGGAGCTGTTTTTT.

This clonotype occurred many times. The V and J genes are TRBV5-1 and TRBJ2-2, with D unresolved. This CDR3 is 15 amino acids long. CDR1 is SGHRS and CDR2 is YFSETQ in the germline V gene. Trimming shortened V by 0 bases and J by 5 bases, and 11 bases separated the two germline ends. Here the CDR3 reads CASSLARLGTGELFF. CDR3 in DNA: TGCGCCAGCAGCTTGGCAAGATTGGGGACCGGGGAGCTGTTTTTT.

This clonotype showed up many times. The chain employs TRBV11-2 and TRBJ2-7, with a possible D match to TRBD1 (6 bases). The CDR3 has 14 amino acids. Trimming took off 6 bases at V and 6 bases at J, with 18 bases between the two ends. Germline values: CDR1 SGHAT, CDR2 FQNNGV. The CDR3 here is CASSYRDAASEQYF. The CDR3 bases are TGTGCCAGCAGTTACAGGGACGCGGCGAGCGAGCAGTACTTC. Combining the CDR3 with reference TRBV11-2 and TRBJ2-7 gives the whole variable domain EAGVAQSPRYKIIEKRQSVAFWCNPISGHATLYWYQQILGQGPKLLIQFQNNGVVDDSQLPKDRFSAERLKGVDSTLKIQPAKLEDSAVYLCASSYRDAASEQYFGPGTRLTVT.

This clonotype appeared many times. This chain connects TRBV7-2 to TRBJ2-7; TRBD1 might be the D (5 bases). CDR1 is SGHTA, CDR2 FQGNSA, per germline. With 7 bases removed from V and 1 base from J, the gap between germline ends came to 11 bases. The CDR3 is made up of 13 amino acids. CDR3 DNA: TGTGCCAGCACGCCCAGACAGTCCTACGAGCAGTACTTC. Amino acids: CASTPRQSYEQYF. The full variable domain, completed using reference TRBV7-2 and TRBJ2-7, is GAGVSQSPSNKVTEKGKDVELRCDPISGHTALYWYRQSLGQGLEFLIYFQGNSAPDKSGLPSDRFSAERTGGSVSTLTIQRTQQEDSAVYLCASTPRQSYEQYFGPGTRLTVT.

This clonotype has at least ten counts. The CDR3 nucleotides are TGTGCCAGCAGTTTTGGGGGATCCTCTGGAAACACCATATATTTT. Translation gives CASSFGGSSGNTIYF. This chain connects TRBV28 to TRBJ1-3, with D tentatively TRBD1 (5 bases). The CDR3 contains 15 residues. The V gene's germline CDR1 is MDHEN and CDR2 SYDVKM. V gave up 3 bases and J gave up 0 bases, with 9 bases separating them.